This T cell receptor beta chain was identified during a study of post-analysis software for immune sequencing data. General observations from the study: Patients with multiple sclerosis recorded significantly lower normalized Chao1 diversity than controls, the study found. The five TRBV segments detected at higher frequency in patients than in controls included TRBV5-6, TRBV5-1 and TRBV20-1.

Unique molecular identifiers were built into the TCR beta cDNA libraries. TCRdb re-derived calls from the PCR reads in MiXCR, one entry per CDR3 protein. The sample lists about 770,000 distinct CDR3 sequences; 40% to 55% were seen once. This CDR3 spans 14 amino acids. Trimming cost V 1 base and J 6 bases; bases outside gene matches: 5. Germline V lookup: CDR1 SEHNR, CDR2 FQNEAQ (reference sequence). As regards this clonotype: Its antigen is unknown.

Material: blood. The chain employs TRBV7-9 and TRBJ1-1, with 7 positions matching TRBD1. The sequence was collected from a girl aged 10 to 17 with multiple sclerosis. CDR3 sequence (DNA): TGTGCCAGCAGCTTAGAAGGGGGCGCCGCTGAAGCTTTCTTT. This codes for CASSLEGGAAEAFF.